This is a list of T cell receptor beta chains from one sample in a study of blood T cell repertoires in COVID-19. Sequencing was performed with immunoSEQ multiplex PCR; in TCRdb, only in-frame clones are kept and a portion is missing. In the table there are 65,000 to 70,000 clones, approximately 82% of which are singletons. Sequencing was carried out using peripheral blood. The receptors stem from a man older than 75 with active COVID-19. CDR3s include the opening cysteine and the closing phenylalanine or tryptophan. The D gene is left open where the match is weak. Not all rows give a size; the values are once, few, many and, for expanded clones, a class.

.	TRBJ2-6	.	TRBV7-3	CASSIRGAVLGANVLTF	TGTGCCAGCAGCATCAGGGGAGCAGTTCTTGGGGCCAACGTCCTGACTTTC
.	TRBJ1-3	.	TRBV2	CASSPEGVNSGNTIYF	TGTGCCAGCAGTCCCGAGGGGGTTAACTCTGGAAACACCATATATTTT
.	TRBJ1-5	.	TRBV7-8	CASSLRTQGSSLSSNQPQHF	TGTGCCAGCAGCTTACGAACGCAGGGTTCGAGCCTCAGTAGCAATCAGCCCCAGCATTTT
.	TRBJ2-1	.	TRBV6-4	CASSPGGLNEQFF	TGTGCCAGCAGCCCCGGGGGGCTCAATGAGCAGTTCTTC
TRBD1	TRBJ1-2	few	TRBV29-1	CSVEGTGGDYGYTF	TGCAGCGTTGAGGGGACAGGGGGCGACTATGGCTACACCTTC
.	TRBJ2-1	.	TRBV6-2/TRBV6-3	CASSYSPGENSYNEQFF	TGTGCCAGCAGTTACTCGCCCGGGGAAAACTCCTACAATGAGCAGTTCTTC
TRBD2	TRBJ2-1	.	TRBV27	CASSLGRGGGNEQFF	TGTGCCAGCAGTTTAGGGCGCGGGGGGGGTAATGAGCAGTTCTTC
.	TRBJ1-5	.	TRBV6-2/TRBV6-3	CASSRGLTEYQPQHF	TGTGCCAGCAGTAGGGGGTTGACAGAATATCAGCCCCAGCATTTT
TRBD1	TRBJ1-1	once	TRBV7-9	CAGIRDSKNTEAFF	TGTGCCGGAATCCGGGACAGTAAGAACACTGAAGCTTTCTTT
TRBD1	TRBJ2-1	.	TRBV11-2	CASSSGTAKYNEQFF	TGTGCCAGCAGCTCCGGGACAGCTAAATACAATGAGCAGTTCTTC
.	TRBJ2-3	.	TRBV11-2	CASSPGVWADTQYF	TGTGCCAGCAGCCCAGGGGTGTGGGCAGATACGCAGTATTTT
.	TRBJ1-4	few	TRBV11-2	CASSQQRTEKLFF	TGTGCCAGCAGCCAACAACGGACAGAAAAACTGTTTTTT
TRBD1	TRBJ1-2	.	TRBV2	CASSATRGHGSPYNYGYTF	TGTGCCAGCAGTGCTACGAGGGGGCACGGGTCCCCATATAACTATGGCTACACCTTC
.	TRBJ2-1	.	TRBV7-2	CASSLEWETPYNEQFF	TGTGCCAGCAGCTTAGAGTGGGAGACCCCCTACAATGAGCAGTTCTTC
TRBD2	TRBJ2-5	.	TRBV7-2	CASSLAPGGTSGGKETQYF	TGTGCCAGCAGCTTAGCTCCCGGTGGGACTAGCGGGGGTAAAGAGACCCAGTACTTC